One T cell receptor beta chain is described in this entry. This entry comes from a study of blood T cell repertoires in COVID-19. The CDR3 runs 15 residues. CDR1 is SGHVS and CDR2 is FNYEAQ in the germline V gene. V was clipped by 5 bases and J by 2 bases; unmatched bases: 9. Participant age was roughly 18 to 89 years, and participants resided in approximately 25 US areas. The recovered donors of Cohort 3 showed two negative PCRs, clearance, or symptom resolution. Original processing methods: Nucleated cell counts were estimated from reference gene primer amplification. Assay: immunoSEQ multiplex PCR; the TCRdb copy retains only in-frame clones and omits some. D and trimming come from the DNA, and the V and J calls and clone size come from that table. The sample lists roughly 520,000 clones, more than 75% occurring once.

Sequenced sample: PBMCs or T cells enriched from blood (not recorded which). The sequence derives from a woman in her forties who had recovered from COVID-19. The rearrangement joins TRBV7-6 to TRBJ2-7; 7 positions agree with TRBD1. As DNA, the CDR3 is TGTGCCAGCAGCCCCAAGGGACAGCTAACCTACGAGCAGTACTTC. Translated, it gives CASSPKGQLTYEQYF.